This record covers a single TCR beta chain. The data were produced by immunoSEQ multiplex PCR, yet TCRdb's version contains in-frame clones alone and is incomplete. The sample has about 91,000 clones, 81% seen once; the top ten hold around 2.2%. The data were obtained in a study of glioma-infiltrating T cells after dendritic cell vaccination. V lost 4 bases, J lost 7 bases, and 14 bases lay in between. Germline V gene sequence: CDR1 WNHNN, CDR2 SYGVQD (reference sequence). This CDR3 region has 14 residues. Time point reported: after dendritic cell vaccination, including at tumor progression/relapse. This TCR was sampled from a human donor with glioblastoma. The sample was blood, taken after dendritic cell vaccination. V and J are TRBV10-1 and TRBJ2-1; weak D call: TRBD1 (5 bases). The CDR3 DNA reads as TGCGCCAGCAGTGGGGGCGCCCGTAGTAATGAGCAGTTCTTC. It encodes CASSGGARSNEQFF.